The 7 T cell receptor beta chains given below trace back to one sample, sequenced in a study of TIL therapy for anti-PD-1-resistant metastatic lung cancer. The immunoSEQ assay was v3. Sequenced by immunoSEQ multiplex PCR; TCRdb stores in-frame clones only, minus some. Of over 15,000 clones in the sample, around 79% were seen once. Time point given: pre-treatment sample, taken before nivolumab and TIL therapy. The specimen comprised blood, sampled at baseline. The receptor source for this set is a person aged 25-79 years with non-small cell lung cancer.

This clone was counted a few times. The genes are TRBV27 and TRBJ1-1, with D possibly TRBD1 on 6 matching bases. The ends were cut back, 2 bases at V and 5 bases at J, with 18 bases in the middle. This CDR3 spans 16 amino acids. CDR1 is MNHEY, CDR2 SMNVEV, per germline (reference sequence). DNA of the CDR3: TGTGCCAGCAGTTTAAACAGGGAATCCATGAGGACTGAAGCTTTCTTT. It yields the protein CASSLNRESMRTEAFF.

The chain links TRBV30 to TRBJ1-2; D ambiguous. Trimming stripped 0 bases from V and 3 bases from J, with 5 bases between. In germline, CDR1 is GTSNPN, CDR2 SVGIG (reference sequence). The CDR3 has 12 residues. CDR3 DNA: TGTGCCTGGAGTGTCGTCGACTATGGCTACACCTTC. Residues: CAWSVVDYGYTF.

The genes are TRBV19 and TRBJ2-3; the match to TRBD2 covers 7 bases. The CDR3 has 18 amino acids. V trimming: 7 bases; J trimming: 0 bases; junction bases outside the gene matches: 16. Germline values: CDR1 LNHDA, CDR2 SQIVND (reference sequence). The CDR3 sequence is CASKAARSSGWSTDTQYF. For the CDR3, the DNA is TGTGCCAGTAAGGCCGCCCGGTCTAGCGGATGGAGCACAGATACGCAGTATTTT.

The sample holds a few counts of this clone. This rearrangement joins TRBV10-1 to TRBJ1-4; D is uncertain. Per germline, CDR1 WNHNN and CDR2 SYGVQD (reference sequence). The CDR3 totals 14 residues. V dropped 9 bases and J dropped 3 bases, with 14 bases sitting between them. In nucleotides, the CDR3 is TGCGCCAGATCAGGACCTGGGGCTAATGAAAAACTGTTTTTT. Protein product: CARSGPGANEKLFF.

The rearrangement links TRBV5-4 to TRBJ2-2; D unclear. The V and J ends lost 0 bases and 7 bases respectively, with 4 bases between them. Germline V lookup: CDR1 SGHNT, CDR2 YYREEE (reference sequence). The CDR3 contains 12 residues. The CDR3 DNA reads as TGTGCCAGCAGCTTGGGTGTCGGGGAGCTGTTTTTT. Protein product: CASSLGVGELFF. Full variable domain (missing parts from reference TRBV5-4 and TRBJ2-2): ETGVTQSPTHLIKTRGQQVTLRCSSQSGHNTVSWYQQALGQGPQFIFQYYREEENGRGNFPPRFSGLQFPNYSSELNVNALELDDSALYLCASSLGVGELFFGEGSRLTVL.

The J gene is TRBJ1-1, the V gene TRBV27; D not certain. The CDR3 spans 13 residues. The germline V gene has CDR1 MNHEY and CDR2 SMNVEV (reference sequence). Trimming shortened V by 2 bases and J by 4 bases, and 8 bases separated the two germline ends. The CDR3 coding sequence is TGTGCCAGCAGTTTAGTAGGGTTCACTGAAGCTTTCTTT. Amino acid sequence: CASSLVGFTEAFF.

Written as DNA, the CDR3 is TGTGCCAGCAGCGTAGGAGGCCTCGGCAACACTGAAGCTTTCTTT. Protein sequence: CASSVGGLGNTEAFF. V is TRBV9 and J is TRBJ1-1; D gene ambiguous. V gave up 0 bases and J gave up 2 bases, with 11 bases separating them. This CDR3 region has 15 residues. Germline assignment: CDR1 SGDLS and CDR2 YYNGEE.